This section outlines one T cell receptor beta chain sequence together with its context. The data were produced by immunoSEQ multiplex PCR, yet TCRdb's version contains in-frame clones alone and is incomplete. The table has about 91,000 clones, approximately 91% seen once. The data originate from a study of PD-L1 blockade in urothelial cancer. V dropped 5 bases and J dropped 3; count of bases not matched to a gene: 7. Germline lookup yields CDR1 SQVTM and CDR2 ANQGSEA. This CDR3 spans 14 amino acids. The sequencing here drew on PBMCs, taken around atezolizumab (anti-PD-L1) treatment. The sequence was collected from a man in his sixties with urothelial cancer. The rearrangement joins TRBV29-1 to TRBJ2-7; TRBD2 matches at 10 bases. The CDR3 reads CSVRGRTSGYEQYF. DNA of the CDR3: TGCAGCGTTCGGGGCCGGACTAGCGGCTACGAGCAGTACTTC.